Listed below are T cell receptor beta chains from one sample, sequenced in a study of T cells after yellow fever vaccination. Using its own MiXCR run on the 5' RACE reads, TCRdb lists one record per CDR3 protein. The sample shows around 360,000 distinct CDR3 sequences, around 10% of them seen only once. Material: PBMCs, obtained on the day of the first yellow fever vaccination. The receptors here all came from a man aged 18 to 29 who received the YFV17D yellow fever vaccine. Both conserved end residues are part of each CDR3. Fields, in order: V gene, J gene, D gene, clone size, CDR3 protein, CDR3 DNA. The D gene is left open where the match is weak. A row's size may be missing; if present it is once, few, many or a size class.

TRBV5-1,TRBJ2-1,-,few,CASSLQGGGLSYNEQFF,TGCGCCAGCAGCTTGCAGGGAGGGGGGTTGTCCTACAATGAGCAGTTCTTC
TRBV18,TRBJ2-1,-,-,CASSPPGQSSYNEQFF,TGTGCCAGCTCACCACCAGGGCAAAGCTCCTACAATGAGCAGTTCTTC
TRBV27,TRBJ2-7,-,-,CASSLYGTGTYEQYF,TGTGCCAGCAGTTTATATGGGACCGGCACCTACGAGCAGTACTTC
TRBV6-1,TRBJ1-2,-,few,CASSERGKNGYTF,TGTGCCAGCTCTGAGAGGGGAAAGAATGGCTACACCTTC
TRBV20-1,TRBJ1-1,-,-,CSARALGEGTEAFF,TGCAGTGCTAGAGCCCTCGGGGAAGGCACTGAAGCTTTCTTT
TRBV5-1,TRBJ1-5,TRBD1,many,CASSAGTGDQPQHF,TGCGCCAGCAGCGCCGGGACAGGGGATCAGCCCCAGCATTTT
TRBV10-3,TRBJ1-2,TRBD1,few,CAISGRIRDRTGFGYGYTF,TGTGCCATCAGTGGGAGGATCCGGGACAGGACGGGGTTTGGCTATGGCTACACCTTC
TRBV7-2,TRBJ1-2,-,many,CASSPNPGNYGYTF,TGTGCCAGCAGCCCGAATCCAGGGAACTATGGCTACACCTTC
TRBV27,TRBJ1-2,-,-,CASSSGSYGYTF,TGTGCCAGCAGTTCAGGGTCCTACGGCTACACCTTC
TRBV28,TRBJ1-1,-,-,CASSFLERGTEAFF,TGTGCCAGCAGTTTCCTGGAAAGGGGCACTGAAGCTTTCTTT
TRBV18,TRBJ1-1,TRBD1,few,CASSPRTGGELTEAFF,TGTGCCAGCTCACCACGGACAGGGGGTGAACTCACTGAAGCTTTCTTT
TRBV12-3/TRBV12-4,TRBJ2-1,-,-,CASRLDRHSYNEQFF,TGTGCCAGCAGACTCGACAGGCACTCCTACAATGAGCAGTTCTTC
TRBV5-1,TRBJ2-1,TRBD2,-,CASSSLTSGGHNEQFF,TGCGCCAGCAGCTCGCTGACTAGCGGGGGGCACAATGAGCAGTTCTTC
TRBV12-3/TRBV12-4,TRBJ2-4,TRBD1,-,CASSKTGAAKNIQYF,TGTGCCAGCAGCAAGACAGGGGCGGCCAAAAACATTCAGTACTTC
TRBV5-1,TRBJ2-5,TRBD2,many,CASSQSRLAGYQETQYF,TGCGCCAGCAGCCAATCTAGACTAGCGGGGTACCAAGAGACCCAGTACTTC
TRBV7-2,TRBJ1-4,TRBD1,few,CASSYGQEPNEKLFF,TGTGCCAGCAGCTACGGACAGGAGCCAAATGAAAAACTGTTTTTT
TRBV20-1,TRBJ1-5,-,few,CSARVPWAGNGQPQHF,TGCAGTGCTAGAGTGCCATGGGCAGGGAATGGTCAGCCCCAGCATTTT
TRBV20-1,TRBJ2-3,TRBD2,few,CSAREGSGGIQHTQYF,TGCAGTGCTAGAGAGGGTAGCGGGGGCATACAACATACGCAGTATTTT
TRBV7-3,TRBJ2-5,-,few,CASSSDGPGAQYF,TGTGCCAGCAGCTCCGACGGCCCAGGGGCCCAGTACTTC
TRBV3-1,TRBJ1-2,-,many,CASSQDRGGNGYTF,TGTGCCAGCAGCCAAGATCGCGGGGGAAACGGCTACACCTTC
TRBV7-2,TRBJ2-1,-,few,CASSLDIRIEQFF,TGTGCCAGCAGCTTAGATATCCGGATTGAGCAGTTCTTC
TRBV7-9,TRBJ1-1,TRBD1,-,CASSRGGGWTEAFF,TGTGCCAGCAGCCGGGGAGGGGGCTGGACTGAAGCTTTCTTT
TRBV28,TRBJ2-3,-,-,CASSDSQRRLTDTQYF,TGTGCCAGCAGCGACTCCCAACGCCGACTGACAGATACGCAGTATTTT
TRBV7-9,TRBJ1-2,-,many,CASSFPNYGYTF,TGTGCCAGCAGCTTCCCAAACTATGGCTACACCTTC
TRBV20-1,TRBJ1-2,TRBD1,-,CSARGQGAYGYTF,TGCAGTGCTAGGGGGCAGGGGGCTTATGGCTACACCTTC
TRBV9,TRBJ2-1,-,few,CASSPKWAEQFF,TGTGCCAGCAGCCCCAAGTGGGCTGAGCAGTTCTTC
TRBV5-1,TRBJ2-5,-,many,CASSFGLGETQYF,TGCGCCAGCAGCTTCGGGCTCGGGGAGACCCAGTACTTC
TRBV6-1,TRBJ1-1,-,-,CASSPEVDTEAFF,TGTGCCAGCAGTCCAGAGGTTGACACTGAAGCTTTCTTT
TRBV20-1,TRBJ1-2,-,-,CSAPPAGSVGYTF,TGCAGTGCTCCACCGGCAGGGAGCGTTGGCTACACCTTC
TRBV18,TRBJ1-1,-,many,CASSQPDSTEAFF,TGTGCCAGCTCACAACCGGACAGCACTGAAGCTTTCTTT
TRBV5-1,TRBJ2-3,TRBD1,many,CASTTGGRPRTDTQYF,TGCGCCAGCACGACAGGGGGGCGTCCTCGCACAGATACGCAGTATTTT
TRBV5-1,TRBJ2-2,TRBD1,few,CASSMNRDSTGELFF,TGCGCCAGCAGCATGAACCGGGACAGCACCGGGGAGCTGTTTTTT
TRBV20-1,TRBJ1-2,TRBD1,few,CSATLSGQGTYGYTF,TGCAGTGCCACGCTATCGGGACAGGGAACCTATGGCTACACCTTC
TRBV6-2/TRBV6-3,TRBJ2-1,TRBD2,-,CASSWVLAGGKTYNEQFF,TGTGCCAGCAGTTGGGTCCTAGCGGGGGGGAAAACCTACAATGAGCAGTTCTTC
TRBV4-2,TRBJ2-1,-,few,CASSQVLQAFDNEQFF,TGTGCCAGCAGCCAAGTACTCCAGGCTTTTGACAATGAGCAGTTCTTC
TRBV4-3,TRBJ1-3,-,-,CASSQDRRTVGNTIYF,TGCGCCAGCAGCCAAGATAGAAGGACAGTTGGAAACACCATATATTTT
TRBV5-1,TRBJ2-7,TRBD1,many,CASSRTGGSSYEQYF,TGCGCCAGCAGCCGAACAGGGGGAAGCTCCTACGAGCAGTACTTC
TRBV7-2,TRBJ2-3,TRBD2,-,CASSLHVAGGGTDTQYF,TGTGCCAGCAGCCTTCACGTAGCGGGGGGGGGCACAGATACGCAGTATTTT
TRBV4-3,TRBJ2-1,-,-,CASSQDQTSKNEQFF,TGCGCCAGCAGCCAAGATCAAACTAGCAAGAATGAGCAGTTCTTC
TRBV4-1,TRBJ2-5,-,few,CASSQEPGLSSPQYF,TGCGCCAGCAGCCAAGAACCCGGCCTCTCCTCGCCCCAGTACTTC
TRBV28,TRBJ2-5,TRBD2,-,CASSKRGRKTQYF,TGTGCCAGCAGTAAGCGGGGTCGGAAGACCCAGTACTTC
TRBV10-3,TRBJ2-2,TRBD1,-,CAISPTGTGDTGELFF,TGTGCCATCAGCCCTACCGGGACAGGGGACACCGGGGAGCTGTTTTTT
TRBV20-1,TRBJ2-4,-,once,CSATGPIAKNIQYF,TGCAGTGCCACAGGACCGATAGCCAAAAACATTCAGTACTTC
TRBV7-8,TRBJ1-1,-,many,CASSLNARGLGLTFF,TGTGCCAGCAGCTTAAATGCGAGAGGACTGGGCCTAACTTTCTTT
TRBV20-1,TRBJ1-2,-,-,CSASPPGGAVGYTF,TGCAGTGCGAGCCCGCCGGGAGGGGCGGTTGGCTACACCTTC
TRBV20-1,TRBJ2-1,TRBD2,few,CSAPGTSVYNEQFF,TGCAGTGCCCCCGGGACTAGCGTCTACAATGAGCAGTTCTTC
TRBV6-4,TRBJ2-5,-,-,CASPARTEETQYF,TGTGCCAGCCCGGCACGGACCGAAGAGACCCAGTACTTC
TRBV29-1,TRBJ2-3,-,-,CSANNRADTQYF,TGCAGCGCGAATAACAGGGCAGATACGCAGTATTTT